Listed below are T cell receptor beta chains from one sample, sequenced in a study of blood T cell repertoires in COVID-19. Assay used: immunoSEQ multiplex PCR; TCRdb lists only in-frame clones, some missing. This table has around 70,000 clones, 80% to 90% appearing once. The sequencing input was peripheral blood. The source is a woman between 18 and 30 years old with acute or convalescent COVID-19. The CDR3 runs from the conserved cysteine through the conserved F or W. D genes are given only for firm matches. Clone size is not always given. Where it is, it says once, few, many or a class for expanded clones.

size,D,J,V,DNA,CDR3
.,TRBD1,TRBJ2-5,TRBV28,TGTGCCAGCAGTCACTCCGGGACAGGGGAGAAAGAGACCCAGTACTTC,CASSHSGTGEKETQYF
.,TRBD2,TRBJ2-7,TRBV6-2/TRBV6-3,TGTGCCAGCAGTTACGGGGGGGACGCCTTCTACGAGCAGTACTTC,CASSYGGDAFYEQYF
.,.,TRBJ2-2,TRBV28,TGTGCCAGCAGTTTAGTCAGTAGCTCCGGGGAGCTGTTTTTT,CASSLVSSSGELFF
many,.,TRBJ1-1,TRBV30,TGTGCCTGGAGTGGCGGACATAGCCAAGACGAAGCTTTCTTT,CAWSGGHSQDEAFF
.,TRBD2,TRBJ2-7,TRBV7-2,TGTGCCAGCAGCTTAGAGGGGGCTAGCGGGAGTTACGAGCAGTACTTC,CASSLEGASGSYEQYF
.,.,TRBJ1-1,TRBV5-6,TGTGCCAGCAGCTCCGCCGGGACAAGGGGGTTACGCGGCCCTGAAGCTTTCTTT,CASSSAGTRGLRGPEAFF
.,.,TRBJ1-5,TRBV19,TGTGCCAGTAGTATCGGAGGAGATAGCAATCAGCCCCAGCATTTT,CASSIGGDSNQPQHF
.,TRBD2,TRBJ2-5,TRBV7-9,TGTGCCAGCAGCGACGGACTAGCCAAAGAGACCCAGTACTTC,CASSDGLAKETQYF
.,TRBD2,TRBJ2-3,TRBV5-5,TGTGCCAGCAGCTTGGGGACTAGCGGGGCCCGCACAGATACGCAGTATTTT,CASSLGTSGARTDTQYF
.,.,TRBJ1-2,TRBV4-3,TGCGCCAGCAGCCAAGGTGGTCGGGGGGCAGCTGGCTACACCTTC,CASSQGGRGAAGYTF
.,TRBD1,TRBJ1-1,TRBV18,TGTGCCAGCTCGCGCGACAGGGACACTGAAGCTTTCTTT,CASSRDRDTEAFF
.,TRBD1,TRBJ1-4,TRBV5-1,TGCGCCAGCAGCCCACCTTGGGGAATCCGGGACAGTAATGAAAAACTGTTTTTT,CASSPPWGIRDSNEKLFF
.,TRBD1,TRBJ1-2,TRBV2,TGTGCCAGCATTCTTTACAGGGGGGATGGCTACACCTTC,CASILYRGDGYTF
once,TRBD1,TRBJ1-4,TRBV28,TGTGCCAGCAGCACAGGACAGGAAAGGGATGAAAAACTGTTTTTT,CASSTGQERDEKLFF
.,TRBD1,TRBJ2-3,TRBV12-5,TGTGCTATTAAACAGGGGGCCGATACGCAGTATTTT,CAIKQGADTQYF
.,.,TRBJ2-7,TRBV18,TGTGCCAGCTCACCACTTCCTAGGGTAACAGGGATGAACAACGAGCAGTACTTC,CASSPLPRVTGMNNEQYF
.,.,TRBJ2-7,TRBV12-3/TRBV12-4,TGTGCCAGCAGTTTCTTGACTACGAGCGAGCAGTACTTC,CASSFLTTSEQYF
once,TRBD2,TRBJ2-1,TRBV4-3,TGCGCCAGCAGCCACGACACCACTAGCGGGGGGAACAATGAGCAGTTCTTC,CASSHDTTSGGNNEQFF
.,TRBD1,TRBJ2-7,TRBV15,TGTGCCACCAGCAGACCCGGGACAGGGTTTACCCACGAGCAGTACTTC,CATSRPGTGFTHEQYF
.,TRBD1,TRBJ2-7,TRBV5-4,TGTGCCAGCAGCTGGGGCGACAGGGTGAACGAGCAGTACTTC,CASSWGDRVNEQYF
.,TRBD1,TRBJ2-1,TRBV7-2,TGTGCCAGCAGCTTAGTCGGGACAGGGCAACACAATGAGCAGTTCTTC,CASSLVGTGQHNEQFF
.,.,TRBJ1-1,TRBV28,TGTGCCAGCAGTTGGGGCAGGGGTAGCGTGGAAGCTTTCTTT,CASSWGRGSVEAFF
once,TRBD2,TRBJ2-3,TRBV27,TGTGCCAGCAGTTTCTTCGGGACTAGCGGGAAAGATACGCAGTATTTT,CASSFFGTSGKDTQYF
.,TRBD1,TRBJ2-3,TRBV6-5,TGTGCCAGCAGGGAGCCGGGACAGTACTCAGATACGCAGTATTTT,CASREPGQYSDTQYF
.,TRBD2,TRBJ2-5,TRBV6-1,TGTGCCAGCAGCGAACCCGGGCGGGGGAACCAAGAGACCCAGTACTTC,CASSEPGRGNQETQYF
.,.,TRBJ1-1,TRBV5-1,TGCGCCAGCGGTACTGACAGCGCTAACACTGAAGCTTTCTTT,CASGTDSANTEAFF
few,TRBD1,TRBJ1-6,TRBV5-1,TGCGCCAGCAGCTTGGAAGGGCCCGGACAGGCCTTTTCACCCCTCCACTTT,CASSLEGPGQAFSPLHF
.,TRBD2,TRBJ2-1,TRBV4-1,TGCGCCAGCAGCCAAGGGGGGGGTGAGCAGTTCTTC,CASSQGGGEQFF
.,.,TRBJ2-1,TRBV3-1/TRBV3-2,TGTGCCAGCAGCCAACCCACACTAGGAAGGCCCACCTATGAGCAGTTCTTC,CASSQPTLGRPTYEQFF
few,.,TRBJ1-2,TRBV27,TGTGCCAGCAGTAATCGGGGGACTGGCTATGGCTACACCTTC,CASSNRGTGYGYTF
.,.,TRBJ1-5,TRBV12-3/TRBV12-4,TGTGCCAGCAGTTTTACAGGGAACCAGCCCCAGCATTTT,CASSFTGNQPQHF
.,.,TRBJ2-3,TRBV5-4,TGTGCCAGCAGCTTGGGTCCGACTAGCACAGATACGCAGTATTTT,CASSLGPTSTDTQYF
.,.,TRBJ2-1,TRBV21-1,TGTGCCAGCAGCAAAGCATTAGCGCCGAGCTCCTACAATGAGCAGTTCTTC,CASSKALAPSSYNEQFF
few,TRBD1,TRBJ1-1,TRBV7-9,TGTGCCAGCAGCTTAGAGGGGGCGAACACTGAAGCTTTCTTT,CASSLEGANTEAFF
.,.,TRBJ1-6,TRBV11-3,TGTGCCAGCAGCTTAGATCCGGGATCACCCCTCCACTTT,CASSLDPGSPLHF
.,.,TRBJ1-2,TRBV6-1,TGTGCCAGCAGTGAGGTCGAGGGAACGCTTAACTATGGCTACACCTTC,CASSEVEGTLNYGYTF
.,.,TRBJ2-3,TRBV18,TGTGCCAGCTCACCACGGGGACAAGGGGGAAGCACAGATACGCAGTATTTT,CASSPRGQGGSTDTQYF
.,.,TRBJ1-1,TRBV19,TGTGCCAGCGCCGGAGGCGCTGAAGCTTTCTTT,CASAGGAEAFF
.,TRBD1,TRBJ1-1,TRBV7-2,TGTGCCAGCAGCCCAGACAGGGGGCAAACTGAAGCTTTCTTT,CASSPDRGQTEAFF
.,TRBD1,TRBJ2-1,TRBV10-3,TGTGCCATCAGTAGGACAGGGAATGAGCAGTTCTTC,CAISRTGNEQFF
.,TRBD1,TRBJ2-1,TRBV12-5,TGTGCTAGTGGCCTCGACAGGGATGAGCAGTTCTTC,CASGLDRDEQFF
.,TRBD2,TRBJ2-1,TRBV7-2,TGTGCCAGCAGCCAGACTAGCGGGGGACCCAATGAGCAGTTCTTC,CASSQTSGGPNEQFF
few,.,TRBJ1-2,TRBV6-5,TGTGCCGCGAAAGGGAGCGAAAACTATGGCTACACCTTC,CAAKGSENYGYTF
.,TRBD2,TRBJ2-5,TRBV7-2,TGTGCCAGCAGCCCCTGGACTAGCGGGGGGTATGAGACCCAGTACTTC,CASSPWTSGGYETQYF
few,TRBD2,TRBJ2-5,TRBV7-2,TGTGCCAGCAGTCGGACGGGGGGGCCCGGGACCCAGTACTTC,CASSRTGGPGTQYF
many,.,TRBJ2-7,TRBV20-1,TGCAGTGCTAATTCGGGTCTCGAGCAGTACTTC,CSANSGLEQYF
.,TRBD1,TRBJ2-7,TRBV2,TGTGCCAGCAGGCGAGGTTTAGGGGGCACCTCCTACGAGCAGTACTTC,CASRRGLGGTSYEQYF
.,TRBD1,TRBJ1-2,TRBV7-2,TGTGCCAGCAGCTCGTCCGGGACAGACAACTATGGCTACACCTTC,CASSSSGTDNYGYTF
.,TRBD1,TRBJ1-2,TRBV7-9,TGTGCCAGCAGCTTAGCGCAGGGACAGTCCTATGGCTACACCTTC,CASSLAQGQSYGYTF
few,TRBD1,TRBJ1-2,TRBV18,TGTGCCAGCTCACTTGGTGAGGGGGCGGCCGGCTACACCTTC,CASSLGEGAAGYTF
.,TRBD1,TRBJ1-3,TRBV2,TGTGCCAGCCAACAGGGGGCGCCCGGAAACACCATATATTTT,CASQQGAPGNTIYF
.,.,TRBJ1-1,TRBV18,TGTGCCAGCTCACCAGCTATGAACACTGAAGCTTTCTTT,CASSPAMNTEAFF
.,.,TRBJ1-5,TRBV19,TGTGCCAGTAGTATAGTTGTTCAGAATCAGCCCCAGCATTTT,CASSIVVQNQPQHF
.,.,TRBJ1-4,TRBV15,TGTGCCACCAGCAGAGACAGGGTGCATAGTGAAAAACTGTTTTTT,CATSRDRVHSEKLFF
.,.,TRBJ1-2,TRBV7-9,TGTGCCAGCAGCTTAGATCAGGGTTTCACCTTC,CASSLDQGFTF
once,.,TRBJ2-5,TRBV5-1,TGCGCCAGCAGCTTGGACGCGGGGGAGACCCAGTACTTC,CASSLDAGETQYF
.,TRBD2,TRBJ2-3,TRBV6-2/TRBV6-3,TGTGCCAGCAGTTACTCCCGGACTAGCGGGAGTTCCAGGGATACGCAGTATTTT,CASSYSRTSGSSRDTQYF